Given below is one T cell receptor (beta chain) in context. Its antigen is unknown. Base qualities are not at hand, and no much larger clone is one base apart. Receptor amplification or capture employed 5' RACE. TCRdb names Illumina HiSeq 2500 as the instrument used. A second PCR of about 7 to 12 cycles was performed with a sample-barcoded 5' primer and a J-beta primer mix. A template-switch 5' adaptor carrying 12 random nucleotides introduced a unique molecular identifier onto each TCR beta cDNA molecule. Each sample yielded at least 2.5 million CDR3-containing paired-end reads. First-strand cDNA synthesis was performed from all RNA using the Mint cDNA synthesis kit, with priming by a TRBC-specific oligonucleotide. Following uracil-DNA glycosylase treatment, a first 18-cycle PCR with universal primers M1SS and BC2_uni_R was performed on all cDNA. Turning to the authors' computational methods: Normalization of each sample was performed by random selection of 1 million high-quality reads, each carrying a distinct molecular identifier. Reads sharing molecular identifiers were discarded rather than binned into consensus sequences. MiTCR, set to a Q25 quality threshold and the strictest error-elimination algorithm, was used for CDR3 identification, clonotype clustering and error correction. A nonparametric unseen species model using Euler transformation provided a lower-bound estimate of total TCR beta diversity. TCRdb itself trimmed the public reads at Q25 with fastp, ran MiXCR and retained productive beta chains. Rows with one shared CDR3 protein collapse into an entry with the most common genes and DNA. What appears here as the V and J calls and clone size reflects TCRdb's work, not the paper's. The sample table lists 550,000 to 600,000 distinct CDR3 sequences, 47% of them with a count of one. Around 23% of the sample goes to the ten largest clones.

The record originates from a study of blood T cells in healthy people across ages (dated by TCRdb to between 2015 and 2017). Background on the whole study: In model experiments, roughly one uniquely barcoded TCR beta cDNA molecule per two T cells was captured by template switching. To track age-related changes in TCR beta repertoire diversity, the study relied on deep sequencing normalized with unique cDNA molecular identifiers. The donors were divided into four age groups: young (average approximately 16 years), middle-aged (over 35), aged (about 56) and long-lived (82). Using the same blood draw, the study looked at two additional independent replicas of 1 million unique cDNA reads for two donors, one aged 18 to 30 and the other aged 80 or older. Donors of different ages were randomly distributed across sequencing lanes to avoid experimental bias.

Findings and caveats that apply to the study as a whole: As age increased, observed TCR beta diversity per million T cells dropped in a roughly linear way, and a significant reduction was already evident by age about 40. Estimates of total diversity from one million sequenced T cells were regarded as lower bounds and underestimates. Compared with the aged group, the long-lived group had more naive CD4+ T cells, fewer expanded clones and increased TCR diversity, suggesting age selection. Donor CMV infection status was unknown, potentially confounding age-related changes in expanded clonotypes. Bulk unsorted PBMC profiling prevented conclusive comparison of naive and antigen-experienced compartments. A strong correlation was found between observed TCR beta diversity and the percentage of naive T cells measured by flow cytometry.

V sheds 1 base and J sheds 4 bases, leaving 9 bases between their ends. The germline V gene encodes CDR1 SGHTA and CDR2 FQGNSA. Measured from the cysteine to the phenylalanine, the CDR3 is 14 residues long. Just the 42-base CDR3 DNA is kept, in frame starting at base 1. Systemically healthy Caucasian individuals from Russia, approximately 39 in total and aged roughly 6 to 100 years, were included as donors. Approximately 10 milliliters of peripheral blood were collected from each donor into EDTA-treated Vacutainer tubes. PBMCs were isolated by Ficoll-Paque density-gradient centrifugation, with at least 6.5 million obtained per sample. Total RNA was extracted from PBMCs with Trizol reagent, with at least 6 micrograms obtained per sample. For every donor, flow cytometry on a PBMC aliquot measured the percentage of naive CD45RAhigh/CD27high T cells.

The receptor was derived from an elderly man in good health. The sample consisted of blood. The chain links TRBV7-2 with TRBJ2-3, with the identity of the D gene unclear. The CDR3 protein is CASSLGSGPDTQYF. Read as DNA, the sequence is TGTGCCAGCAGCTTAGGGTCTGGACCAGATACGCAGTATTTT.